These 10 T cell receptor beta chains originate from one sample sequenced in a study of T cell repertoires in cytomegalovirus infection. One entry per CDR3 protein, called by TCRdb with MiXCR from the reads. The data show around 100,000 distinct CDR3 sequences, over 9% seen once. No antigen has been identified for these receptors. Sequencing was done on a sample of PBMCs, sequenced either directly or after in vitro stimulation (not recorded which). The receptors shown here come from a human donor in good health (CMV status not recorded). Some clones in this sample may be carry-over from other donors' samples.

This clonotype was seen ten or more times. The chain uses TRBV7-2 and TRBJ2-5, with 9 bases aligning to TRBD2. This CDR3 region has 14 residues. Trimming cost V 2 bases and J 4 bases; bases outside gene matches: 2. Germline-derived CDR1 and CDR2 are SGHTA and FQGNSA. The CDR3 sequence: CASSLIAGAETQYF. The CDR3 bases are TGTGCCAGCAGCTTAATAGCGGGAGCAGAGACCCAGTACTTC. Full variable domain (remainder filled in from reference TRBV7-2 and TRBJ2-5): GAGVSQSPSNKVTEKGKDVELRCDPISGHTALYWYRQSLGQGLEFLIYFQGNSAPDKSGLPSDRFSAERTGGSVSTLTIQRTQQEDSAVYLCASSLIAGAETQYFGPGTRLLVL.

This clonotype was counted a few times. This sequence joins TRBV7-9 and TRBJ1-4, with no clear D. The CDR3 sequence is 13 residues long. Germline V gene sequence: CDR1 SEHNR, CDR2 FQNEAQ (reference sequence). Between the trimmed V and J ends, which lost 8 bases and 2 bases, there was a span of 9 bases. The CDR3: CASRGGTNEKLFF. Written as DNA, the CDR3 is TGTGCCAGCCGGGGTGGGACTAATGAAAAACTGTTTTTT. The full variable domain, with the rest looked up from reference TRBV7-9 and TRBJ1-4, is DTGVSQNPRHKITKRGQNVTFRCDPISEHNRLYWYRQTLGQGPEFLTYFQNEAQLEKSRLLSDRFSAERPKGSFSTLEIQRTEQGDSAMYLCASRGGTNEKLFFGSGTQLSVL.

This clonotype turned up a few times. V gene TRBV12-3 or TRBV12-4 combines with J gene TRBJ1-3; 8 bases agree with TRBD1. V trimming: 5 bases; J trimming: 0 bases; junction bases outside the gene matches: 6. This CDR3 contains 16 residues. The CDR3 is CASSVQGAVSGNTIYF. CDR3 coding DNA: TGTGCCAGCAGTGTCCAGGGGGCCGTCTCTGGAAACACCATATATTTT.

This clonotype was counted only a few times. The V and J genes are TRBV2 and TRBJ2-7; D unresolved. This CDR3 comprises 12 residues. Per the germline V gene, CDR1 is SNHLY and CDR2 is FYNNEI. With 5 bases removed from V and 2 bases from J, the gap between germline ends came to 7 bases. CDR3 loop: CASSSTAYEQYV. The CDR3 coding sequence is TGTGCCAGCAGTAGTACCGCCTACGAGCAGTACGTC.

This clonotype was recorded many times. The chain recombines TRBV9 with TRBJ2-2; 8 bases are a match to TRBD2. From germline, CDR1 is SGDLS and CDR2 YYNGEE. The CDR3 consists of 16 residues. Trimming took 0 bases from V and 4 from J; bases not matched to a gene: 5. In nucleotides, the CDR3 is TGTGCCAGCAGCGTAGGGGCGGGACTAGGCACCGGGGAGCTGTTTTTT. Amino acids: CASSVGAGLGTGELFF.

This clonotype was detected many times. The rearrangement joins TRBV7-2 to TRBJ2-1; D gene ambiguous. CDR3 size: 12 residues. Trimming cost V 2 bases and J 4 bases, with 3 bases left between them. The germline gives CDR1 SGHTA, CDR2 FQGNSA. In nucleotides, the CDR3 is TGTGCCAGCAGCTTACCTTACAATGAGCAGTTCTTC. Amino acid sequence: CASSLPYNEQFF.

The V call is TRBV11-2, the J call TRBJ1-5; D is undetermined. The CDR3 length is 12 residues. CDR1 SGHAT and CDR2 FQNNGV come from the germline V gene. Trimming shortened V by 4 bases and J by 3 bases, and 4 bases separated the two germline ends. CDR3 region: CASSSNNQPQHF. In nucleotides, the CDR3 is TGTGCCAGCAGCTCAAACAATCAGCCCCAGCATTTT.

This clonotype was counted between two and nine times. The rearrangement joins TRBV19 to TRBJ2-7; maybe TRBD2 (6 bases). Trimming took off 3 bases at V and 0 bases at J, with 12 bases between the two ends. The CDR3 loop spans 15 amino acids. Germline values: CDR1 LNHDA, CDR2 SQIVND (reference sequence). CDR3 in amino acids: CASSMSSGSSYEQYF. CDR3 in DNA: TGTGCCAGTAGTATGTCAAGCGGGTCCTCCTACGAGCAGTACTTC.

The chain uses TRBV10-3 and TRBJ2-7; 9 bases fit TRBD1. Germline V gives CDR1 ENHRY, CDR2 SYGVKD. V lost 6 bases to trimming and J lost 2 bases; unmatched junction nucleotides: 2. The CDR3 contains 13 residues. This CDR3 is CAIRGQGTYEQYV. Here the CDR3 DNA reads TGTGCCATCAGAGGACAGGGGACCTACGAGCAGTACGTC.

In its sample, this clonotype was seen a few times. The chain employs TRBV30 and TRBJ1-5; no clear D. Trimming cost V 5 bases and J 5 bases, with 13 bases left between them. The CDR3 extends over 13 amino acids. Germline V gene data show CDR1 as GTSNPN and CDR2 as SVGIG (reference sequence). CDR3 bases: TGTGCCTGGCTGGAAGGGTGGGATCAGCCCCAGCATTTT. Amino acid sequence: CAWLEGWDQPQHF.